These T cell receptor beta chains were read from a single sample in a study of T-cell memory formation after mild COVID-19. MiXCR was run by TCRdb on the 5' RACE reads, yielding one entry per CDR3 protein. The table includes roughly 100,000 distinct CDR3 sequences, approximately 15% detected once. Source material: PBMCs or a T cell subset sorted from them (not recorded which). These receptors all come from a man younger than 30 who had mild COVID-19 (a few samples of this study predate the infection). Cell type and time point are not known. CDR3s include the opening cysteine and the closing phenylalanine or tryptophan. The order of the fields is CDR3 DNA, CDR3 protein, D gene, J gene, V gene, clone size. The D gene is left open where the match is weak. Only part of the rows carry a size: once, few, many, or a class if the clone is expanded.

CDR3 DNA: TGCGCCAGCAGCCCTCTCAGGGGGGCGAACACTGAAGCTTTCTTT; CDR3 protein: CASSPLRGANTEAFF; D gene: TRBD1; J gene: TRBJ1-1; V gene: TRBV5-1; clone size: .
CDR3 DNA: TGTGCCAGCATTCCCGGACGGAATTACAATGAGCAGTTCTTC; CDR3 protein: CASIPGRNYNEQFF; D gene: .; J gene: TRBJ2-1; V gene: TRBV6-6; clone size: many
CDR3 DNA: TGTGCCAGTAGTGGACTAGCGGGGGGGCCAGAGACCCAGTACTTC; CDR3 protein: CASSGLAGGPETQYF; D gene: TRBD2; J gene: TRBJ2-5; V gene: TRBV19; clone size: .
CDR3 DNA: TGTGCCAGCAGCTCCAGTCCGGGACAGGGAACACCCCTCCACTTT; CDR3 protein: CASSSSPGQGTPLHF; D gene: TRBD1; J gene: TRBJ1-6; V gene: TRBV7-9; clone size: few
CDR3 DNA: TGTGCCAGCAGTGACTCAGAGGTCGGGGAGCTGTTTTTT; CDR3 protein: CASSDSEVGELFF; D gene: .; J gene: TRBJ2-2; V gene: TRBV6-4; clone size: many
CDR3 DNA: TGCAGCGTTGAAGACAACTACGAGCAGTACTTC; CDR3 protein: CSVEDNYEQYF; D gene: .; J gene: TRBJ2-7; V gene: TRBV29-1; clone size: few
CDR3 DNA: TGTGCCAGCTTTCGGACAGGGGGCTACGAGCAGTACTTC; CDR3 protein: CASFRTGGYEQYF; D gene: TRBD1; J gene: TRBJ2-7; V gene: TRBV7-9; clone size: .
CDR3 DNA: TGCGCCAGCAGCTTGGGTCCAGATGGGGCCACAGATACGCAGTATTTT; CDR3 protein: CASSLGPDGATDTQYF; D gene: .; J gene: TRBJ2-3; V gene: TRBV5-1; clone size: many
CDR3 DNA: TGTGCCAGCAGACCCGACAGGGGGCGCGAAAAACTGTTTTTT; CDR3 protein: CASRPDRGREKLFF; D gene: TRBD1; J gene: TRBJ1-4; V gene: TRBV28; clone size: .
CDR3 DNA: TGTGCCAGTAGGGAAAGGGGCAATCAGCCCCAGCATTTT; CDR3 protein: CASRERGNQPQHF; D gene: .; J gene: TRBJ1-5; V gene: TRBV19; clone size: few
CDR3 DNA: TGTGCCAGCAGGACTACAGGGGAGGGAGAGACCCAGTACTTC; CDR3 protein: CASRTTGEGETQYF; D gene: .; J gene: TRBJ2-5; V gene: TRBV12-3/TRBV12-4; clone size: few
CDR3 DNA: TGTGCCAGCAGCTTAGAATCCGGGACAGGGTATCCTGAAGCTTTCTTT; CDR3 protein: CASSLESGTGYPEAFF; D gene: TRBD1; J gene: TRBJ1-1; V gene: TRBV7-6; clone size: few
CDR3 DNA: TGTGCCAGCAGCTTAGAAAGGGGTCCTGCGGACATTCAGTACTTC; CDR3 protein: CASSLERGPADIQYF; D gene: .; J gene: TRBJ2-4; V gene: TRBV7-9; clone size: many
CDR3 DNA: TGCGCCAGCAGCTTGCCAGGGTTGAAATATGGCTACACCTTC; CDR3 protein: CASSLPGLKYGYTF; D gene: .; J gene: TRBJ1-2; V gene: TRBV5-1; clone size: few
CDR3 DNA: TGCGCCAGCAGGGCCAGCGGGGGGCCCACAGATACGCAGTATTTT; CDR3 protein: CASRASGGPTDTQYF; D gene: TRBD2; J gene: TRBJ2-3; V gene: TRBV5-1; clone size: .
CDR3 DNA: TGTGCCAGCAGCTCGGGCTCCCTACCGGCGGAGGAGACCCAGTACTTC; CDR3 protein: CASSSGSLPAEETQYF; D gene: .; J gene: TRBJ2-5; V gene: TRBV7-2; clone size: few
CDR3 DNA: TGTGCCAGCAGCCCTAAGTGGAGCGGGGGTATCGATGAGCAGTTCTTC; CDR3 protein: CASSPKWSGGIDEQFF; D gene: .; J gene: TRBJ2-1; V gene: TRBV21-1; clone size: .
CDR3 DNA: TGTGCCAGCAGCCCTGTTCTGGGTGACACTGAAGCTTTCTTT; CDR3 protein: CASSPVLGDTEAFF; D gene: .; J gene: TRBJ1-1; V gene: TRBV7-2; clone size: many
CDR3 DNA: TGCGCCAGCAGCTTGGAGACTAGCGGCTACGAGCAGTACTTC; CDR3 protein: CASSLETSGYEQYF; D gene: TRBD2; J gene: TRBJ2-7; V gene: TRBV5-1; clone size: .
CDR3 DNA: TGTGCCAGCAGTCACAGGGGGCGCTTGGAAAAACTGTTTTTT; CDR3 protein: CASSHRGRLEKLFF; D gene: TRBD1; J gene: TRBJ1-4; V gene: TRBV28; clone size: few
CDR3 DNA: TGTGCCAGCAGCTTAGAGGACAGTTACAATGAGCAGTTCTTC; CDR3 protein: CASSLEDSYNEQFF; D gene: .; J gene: TRBJ2-1; V gene: TRBV11-3; clone size: few
CDR3 DNA: TGTGCCAGCAGCCTCCGGGACTCAGGGGGCTATGGCTACACCTTC; CDR3 protein: CASSLRDSGGYGYTF; D gene: TRBD1; J gene: TRBJ1-2; V gene: TRBV5-6; clone size: few
CDR3 DNA: TGTGCCAGCAGCTTAGGCGGGGGCGGAACTAAGCAGTTCTTC; CDR3 protein: CASSLGGGGTKQFF; D gene: .; J gene: TRBJ2-1; V gene: TRBV13; clone size: few
CDR3 DNA: TGCAGTGCTCCAAGGACATCCAGCTACGAGCAGTACTTC; CDR3 protein: CSAPRTSSYEQYF; D gene: .; J gene: TRBJ2-7; V gene: TRBV20-1; clone size: few
CDR3 DNA: TGTGCTAGTGGTTTCACAGGGGGCCCGAACACTGAAGCTTTCTTT; CDR3 protein: CASGFTGGPNTEAFF; D gene: TRBD1; J gene: TRBJ1-1; V gene: TRBV12-5; clone size: .
CDR3 DNA: TGTGCCAGCAGCTTAGCCCGGGGTGCCTACAATGAGCAGTTCTTC; CDR3 protein: CASSLARGAYNEQFF; D gene: .; J gene: TRBJ2-1; V gene: TRBV7-9; clone size: many
CDR3 DNA: TGCGCCAGCAGCCACGGAGGGGTGGACACTGAAGCTTTCTTT; CDR3 protein: CASSHGGVDTEAFF; D gene: .; J gene: TRBJ1-1; V gene: TRBV4-1; clone size: .
CDR3 DNA: TGTGCCATTAAAACGGACAGGGACAACTATGGCTACACCTTC; CDR3 protein: CAIKTDRDNYGYTF; D gene: TRBD1; J gene: TRBJ1-2; V gene: TRBV5-4; clone size: .
CDR3 DNA: TGTGCCAGCAGCTTAACCCGTGGTGGGACTGAAGCTTTCTTT; CDR3 protein: CASSLTRGGTEAFF; D gene: .; J gene: TRBJ1-1; V gene: TRBV7-3; clone size: .
CDR3 DNA: TGTGCCAGCAGCGGGGGGGGAGAGACCCAGTACTTC; CDR3 protein: CASSGGGETQYF; D gene: TRBD2; J gene: TRBJ2-5; V gene: TRBV11-2; clone size: .
CDR3 DNA: TGCGCCAGCAGCCAAGATCGAGGGGACAGGGGGCGTTCGGGGAATTCACCCCTCCACTTT; CDR3 protein: CASSQDRGDRGRSGNSPLHF; D gene: TRBD1; J gene: TRBJ1-6; V gene: TRBV4-3; clone size: .